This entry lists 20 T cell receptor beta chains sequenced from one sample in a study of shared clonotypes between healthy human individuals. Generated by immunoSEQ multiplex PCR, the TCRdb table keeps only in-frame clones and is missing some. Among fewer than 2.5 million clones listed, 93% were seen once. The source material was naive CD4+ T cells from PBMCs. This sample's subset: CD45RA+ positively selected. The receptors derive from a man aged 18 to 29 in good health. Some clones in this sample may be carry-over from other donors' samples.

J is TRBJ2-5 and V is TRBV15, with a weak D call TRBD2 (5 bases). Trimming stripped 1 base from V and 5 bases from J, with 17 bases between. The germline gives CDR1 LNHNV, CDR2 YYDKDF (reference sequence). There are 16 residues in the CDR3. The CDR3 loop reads CATSRVFPAGGETQYF. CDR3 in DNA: TGTGCCACCAGCAGAGTGTTCCCCGCTGGAGGCGAGACCCAGTACTTC. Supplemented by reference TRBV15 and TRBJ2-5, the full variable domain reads DAMVIQNPRYQVTQFGKPVTLSCSQTLNHNVMYWYQQKSSQAPKLLFHYYDKDFNNEADTPDNFQSRRPNTSFCFLDIRSPGLGDTAMYLCATSRVFPAGGETQYFGPGTRLLVL.

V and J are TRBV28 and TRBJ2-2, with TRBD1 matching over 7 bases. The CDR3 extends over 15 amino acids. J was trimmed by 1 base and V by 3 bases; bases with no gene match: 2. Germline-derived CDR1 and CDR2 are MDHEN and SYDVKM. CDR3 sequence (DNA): TGTGCCAGCAGTTTGAGGGGGCGGAACACCGGGGAGCTGTTTTTT. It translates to CASSLRGRNTGELFF.

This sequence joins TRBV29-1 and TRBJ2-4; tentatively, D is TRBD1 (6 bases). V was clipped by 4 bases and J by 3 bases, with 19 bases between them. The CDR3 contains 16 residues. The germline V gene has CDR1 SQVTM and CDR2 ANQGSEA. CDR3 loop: CSVVGPEGEVKNIQYF. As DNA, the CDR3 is TGCAGCGTTGTAGGTCCCGAGGGGGAAGTCAAAAACATTCAGTACTTC.

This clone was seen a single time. The CDR3 is CASRDRDQPQHF. The DNA for the CDR3 is TGCGCCAGCAGGGACAGGGATCAGCCCCAGCATTTT. The rearrangement links TRBV10-1 to TRBJ1-5, with 8 bases lining up with TRBD1. Trimming cost V 6 bases and J 5 bases; bases outside gene matches: 0. Germline-derived CDR1 and CDR2 are WNHNN and SYGVQD (reference sequence). The CDR3 is made up of 12 amino acids.

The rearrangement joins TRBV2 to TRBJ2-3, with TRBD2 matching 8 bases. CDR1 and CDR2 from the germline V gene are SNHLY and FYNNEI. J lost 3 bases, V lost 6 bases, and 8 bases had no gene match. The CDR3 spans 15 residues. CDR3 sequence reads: CASRAGLVWTDTQYF. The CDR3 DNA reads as TGTGCCAGCAGAGCGGGACTAGTCTGGACAGATACGCAGTATTTT.

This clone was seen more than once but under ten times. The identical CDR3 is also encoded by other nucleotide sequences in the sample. This CDR3 is CASSPGTGTYEQYF. In nucleotides, the CDR3 is TGTGCCAGCTCACCTGGGACAGGGACCTACGAGCAGTACTTC. The rearrangement joins TRBV18 to TRBJ2-7, with 9 bases matching TRBD1. Germline-derived CDR1 and CDR2 are KGHSH and LQKENI. The junction had 2 bases not matched to a gene; V was cut back by 3 bases and J by 2 bases. The CDR3 length is 14 residues. The entire variable domain, with the rest obtained from reference TRBV18 and TRBJ2-7, is as follows: NAGVMQNPRHLVRRRGQEARLRCSPMKGHSHVYWYRQLPEEGLKFMVYLQKENIIDESGMPKERFSAEFPKEGPSILRIQQVVRGDSAAYFCASSPGTGTYEQYFGPGTRLTVT.

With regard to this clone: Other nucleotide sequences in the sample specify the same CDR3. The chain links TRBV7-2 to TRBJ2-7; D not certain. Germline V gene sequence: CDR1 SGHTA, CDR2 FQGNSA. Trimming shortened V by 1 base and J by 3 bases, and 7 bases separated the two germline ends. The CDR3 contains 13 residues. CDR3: CASSLGRVYEQYF. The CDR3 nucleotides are TGTGCCAGCAGCTTAGGACGGGTCTACGAGCAGTACTTC.

In DNA, the CDR3 is TGTGCCATCAGTGAACCGGGACAGGTAGTAGACGAGCAGTACTTC. It is translated as CAISEPGQVVDEQYF. The chain recombines TRBV10-3 with TRBJ2-7, with 8 positions matching TRBD1. The V gene's germline CDR1 is ENHRY and CDR2 SYGVKD. The V segment lost 3 bases and the J segment 5 bases; nucleotides outside the gene matches: 9. CDR3 length: 15 residues.

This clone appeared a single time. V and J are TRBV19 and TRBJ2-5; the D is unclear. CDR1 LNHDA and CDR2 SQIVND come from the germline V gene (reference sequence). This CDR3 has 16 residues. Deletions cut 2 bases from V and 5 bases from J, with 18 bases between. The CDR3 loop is CASSIYGAKFGETQYF. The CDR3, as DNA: TGTGCCAGTAGTATATACGGTGCAAAATTTGGGGAGACCCAGTACTTC. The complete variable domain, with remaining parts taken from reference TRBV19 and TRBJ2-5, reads DGGITQSPKYLFRKEGQNVTLSCEQNLNHDAMYWYRQDPGQGLRLIYYSQIVNDFQKGDIAEGYSVSREKKESFPLTVTSAQKNPTAFYLCASSIYGAKFGETQYFGPGTRLLVL.

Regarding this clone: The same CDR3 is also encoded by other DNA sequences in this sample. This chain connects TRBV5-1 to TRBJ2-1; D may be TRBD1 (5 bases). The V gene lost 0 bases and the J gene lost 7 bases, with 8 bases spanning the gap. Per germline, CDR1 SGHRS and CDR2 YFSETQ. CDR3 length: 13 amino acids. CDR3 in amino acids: CASSLGPGNEQFF. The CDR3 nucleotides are TGCGCCAGCAGCTTGGGTCCAGGGAATGAGCAGTTCTTC. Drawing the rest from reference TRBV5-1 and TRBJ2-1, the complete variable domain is KAGVTQTPRYLIKTRGQQVTLSCSPISGHRSVSWYQQTPGQGLQFLFEYFSETQRNKGNFPGRFSGRQFSNSRSEMNVSTLELGDSALYLCASSLGPGNEQFFGPGTRLTVL.

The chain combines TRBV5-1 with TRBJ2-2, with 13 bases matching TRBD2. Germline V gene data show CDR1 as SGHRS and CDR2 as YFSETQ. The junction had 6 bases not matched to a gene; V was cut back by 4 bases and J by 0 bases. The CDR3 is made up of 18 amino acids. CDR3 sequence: CASSRGLAGSANTGELFF. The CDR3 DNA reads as TGCGCCAGCAGCCGGGGACTAGCGGGGAGCGCGAACACCGGGGAGCTGTTTTTT.

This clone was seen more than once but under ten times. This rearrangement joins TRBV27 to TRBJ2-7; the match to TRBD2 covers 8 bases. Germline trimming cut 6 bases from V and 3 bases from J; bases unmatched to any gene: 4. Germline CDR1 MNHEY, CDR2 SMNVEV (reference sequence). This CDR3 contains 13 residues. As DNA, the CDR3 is TGTGCCAGCAGAAAAAGCGGGAGCTACGAGCAGTACTTC. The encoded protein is CASRKSGSYEQYF.

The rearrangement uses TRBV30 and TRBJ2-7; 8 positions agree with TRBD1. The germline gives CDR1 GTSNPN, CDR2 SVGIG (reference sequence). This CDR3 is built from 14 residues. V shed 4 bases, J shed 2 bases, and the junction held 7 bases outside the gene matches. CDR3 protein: CAWIRDRTPYEQYF. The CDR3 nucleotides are TGTGCCTGGATCCGGGACAGGACTCCCTACGAGCAGTACTTC.

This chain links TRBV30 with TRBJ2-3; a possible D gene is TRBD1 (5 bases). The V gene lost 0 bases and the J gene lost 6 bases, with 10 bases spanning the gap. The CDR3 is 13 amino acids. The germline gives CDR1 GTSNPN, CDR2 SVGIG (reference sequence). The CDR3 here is CAWSVRVGDTQYF. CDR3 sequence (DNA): TGTGCCTGGAGTGTCAGGGTAGGGGATACGCAGTATTTT.

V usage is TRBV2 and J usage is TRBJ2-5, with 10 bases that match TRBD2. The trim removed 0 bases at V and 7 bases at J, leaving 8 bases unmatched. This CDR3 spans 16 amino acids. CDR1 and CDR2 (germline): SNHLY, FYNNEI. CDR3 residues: CASSEAKAGGWVTQYF. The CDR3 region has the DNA TGTGCCAGCAGTGAAGCAAAAGCGGGAGGGTGGGTGACCCAGTACTTC.

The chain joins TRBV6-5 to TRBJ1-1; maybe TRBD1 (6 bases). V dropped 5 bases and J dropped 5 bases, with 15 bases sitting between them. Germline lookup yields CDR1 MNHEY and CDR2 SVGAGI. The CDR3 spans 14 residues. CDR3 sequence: CASSHRDVGTEAFF. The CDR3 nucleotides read TGTGCCAGCAGTCACAGGGACGTAGGTACTGAAGCTTTCTTT.

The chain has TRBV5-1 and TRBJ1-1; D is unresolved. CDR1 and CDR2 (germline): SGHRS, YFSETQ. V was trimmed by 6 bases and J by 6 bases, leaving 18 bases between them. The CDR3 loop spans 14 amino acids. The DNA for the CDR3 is TGCGCCAGCAAAGACGACGGTCATCTTGCTGAAGCTTTCTTT. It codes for CASKDDGHLAEAFF.

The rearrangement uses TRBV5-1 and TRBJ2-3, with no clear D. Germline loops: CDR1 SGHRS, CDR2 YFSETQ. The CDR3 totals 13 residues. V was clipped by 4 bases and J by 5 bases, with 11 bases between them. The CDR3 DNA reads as TGCGCCAGCAGCCCTGGGTCCCAAGATACGCAGTATTTT. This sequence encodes CASSPGSQDTQYF.

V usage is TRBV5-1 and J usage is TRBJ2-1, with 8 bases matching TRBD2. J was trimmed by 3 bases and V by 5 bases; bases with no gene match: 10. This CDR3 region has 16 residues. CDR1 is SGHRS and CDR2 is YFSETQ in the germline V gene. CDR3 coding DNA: TGCGCCAGCAGACTTAGACTAGCGCTTATCTACAATGAGCAGTTCTTC. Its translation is CASRLRLALIYNEQFF.

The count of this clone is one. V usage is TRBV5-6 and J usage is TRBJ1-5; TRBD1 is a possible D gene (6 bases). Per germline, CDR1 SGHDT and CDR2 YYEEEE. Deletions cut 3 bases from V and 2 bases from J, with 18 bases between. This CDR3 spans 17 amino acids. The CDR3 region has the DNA TGTGCCAGCAGCTCGGAGGACAGCCGCAAGGGCAATCAGCCCCAGCATTTT. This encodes CASSSEDSRKGNQPQHF.